A selection of T cell receptor beta chains follows, all from one sample in a study of blood T cell repertoires in COVID-19. Using immunoSEQ multiplex PCR, the repertoire was profiled, and TCRdb retains in-frame clones only, with some absent. The data contain tens of thousands of clones, around 86% of them seen just once; the ten biggest clones take up about 3.3%. Sequenced material: peripheral blood. These receptors were collected from a woman between 65 and 79 years old with acute or convalescent COVID-19. CDR3s include the opening cysteine and the closing phenylalanine or tryptophan. A D gene is named only where the DNA matches it firmly. Where a row states a size, it is once, few, many or the class of an expanded clone; other rows omit it.

D: TRBD2; J: TRBJ2-7; length: 16; V: TRBV12-5; size: -; CDR3: CASAETPPSGVYEQYF; DNA: TGTGCTAGTGCCGAAACCCCCCCTAGCGGGGTCTACGAGCAGTACTTC
D: TRBD2; J: TRBJ2-1; length: 15; V: TRBV28; size: -; CDR3: CASSLGASGSNEQFF; DNA: TGTGCCAGCAGTTTAGGGGCTAGCGGGAGTAATGAGCAGTTCTTC
D: -; J: TRBJ1-2; length: 16; V: TRBV28; size: -; CDR3: CASSSVIRSSNYGYTF; DNA: TGTGCCAGCAGTTCGGTTATAAGGAGTTCTAACTATGGCTACACCTTC
D: TRBD1; J: TRBJ1-2; length: 16; V: TRBV10-1; size: once; CDR3: CASSEPKDRADYGYTF; DNA: TGCGCCAGCAGTGAGCCGAAGGACAGGGCCGACTATGGCTACACCTTC
D: -; J: TRBJ1-2; length: 14; V: TRBV18; size: -; CDR3: CASSAIDSNYGYTF; DNA: TGTGCCAGCTCAGCCATCGACAGTAACTATGGCTACACCTTC
D: TRBD1; J: TRBJ1-2; length: 15; V: TRBV19; size: -; CDR3: CASRTLGTGGDGYTF; DNA: TGTGCCAGTAGAACCCTCGGGACAGGGGGCGATGGCTACACCTTC
D: -; J: TRBJ1-5; length: 15; V: TRBV6-5; size: -; CDR3: CASSMGQLINQPQHF; DNA: TGTGCCAGCAGCATGGGACAATTGATCAATCAGCCCCAGCATTTT
D: -; J: TRBJ2-2; length: 12; V: TRBV28; size: once; CDR3: CAGRGNTGELFF; DNA: TGTGCCGGCCGAGGGAACACCGGGGAGCTGTTTTTT
D: TRBD1; J: TRBJ1-5; length: 15; V: TRBV3-1/TRBV3-2; size: -; CDR3: CASSPGTGGSQPQHF; DNA: TGTGCCAGCAGCCCGGGGACAGGGGGCAGTCAGCCCCAGCATTTT
D: -; J: TRBJ2-7; length: 15; V: TRBV27; size: -; CDR3: CASSLTGSGAYEQYF; DNA: TGTGCCAGCAGTTTGACGGGGTCAGGAGCCTACGAGCAGTACTTC
D: TRBD1; J: TRBJ1-5; length: 15; V: TRBV28; size: once; CDR3: CASIPGTGYNQPQHF; DNA: TGTGCCAGCATACCCGGGACAGGGTACAATCAGCCCCAGCATTTT
D: -; J: TRBJ2-3; length: 15; V: TRBV5-1; size: -; CDR3: CASRQGLFSTDTQYF; DNA: TGCGCCAGCCGCCAGGGCTTGTTTAGCACAGATACGCAGTATTTT
D: TRBD2; J: TRBJ2-1; length: 12; V: TRBV2; size: -; CDR3: CASGTSGNEQFF; DNA: TGTGCCAGCGGGACTAGCGGCAATGAGCAGTTCTTC
D: -; J: TRBJ1-5; length: 15; V: TRBV28; size: once; CDR3: CASSLTSLRNQPQHF; DNA: TGTGCCAGCAGTTTAACTTCCCTCCGCAATCAGCCCCAGCATTTT
D: TRBD1; J: TRBJ2-7; length: 15; V: TRBV7-2; size: -; CDR3: CASSLSDRGVYEQYF; DNA: TGTGCCAGCAGCTTATCGGACAGGGGGGTCTACGAGCAGTACTTC
D: TRBD2; J: TRBJ2-2; length: 16; V: TRBV3-1/TRBV3-2; size: once; CDR3: CASTKRASGNTGELFF; DNA: TGTGCCAGCACCAAGAGGGCTAGCGGAAACACCGGGGAGCTGTTTTTT
D: -; J: TRBJ1-1; length: 14; V: TRBV5-1; size: few; CDR3: CASSLSGGWTEAFF; DNA: TGCGCCAGCAGCTTGAGTGGGGGCTGGACTGAAGCTTTCTTT
D: -; J: TRBJ1-1; length: 14; V: TRBV6-5; size: -; CDR3: CASSYRGGNTEAFF; DNA: TGTGCCAGCAGTTACAGGGGGGGGAACACTGAAGCTTTCTTT
D: -; J: TRBJ1-2; length: 14; V: TRBV3-1/TRBV3-2; size: -; CDR3: CASSQTQGSYGYTF; DNA: TGTGCCAGCAGCCAGACACAGGGATCCTATGGCTACACCTTC
D: -; J: TRBJ1-1; length: 13; V: TRBV19; size: few; CDR3: CASSKERGTEAFF; DNA: TGTGCCAGTAGTAAGGAAAGGGGCACTGAAGCTTTCTTT
D: -; J: TRBJ2-7; length: 16; V: TRBV19; size: -; CDR3: CASSIGGTSYGYEQYF; DNA: TGTGCCAGTAGTATAGGTGGGACATCTTACGGCTACGAGCAGTACTTC
D: TRBD1; J: TRBJ2-2; length: 18; V: TRBV3-1/TRBV3-2; size: -; CDR3: CASSQELGQGLDTGELFF; DNA: TGTGCCAGCAGCCAAGAACTCGGACAGGGATTGGACACCGGGGAGCTGTTTTTT
D: TRBD1; J: TRBJ1-2; length: 16; V: TRBV5-5; size: -; CDR3: CASSFTAAKGAYGYTF; DNA: TGTGCCAGCAGCTTCACAGCGGCAAAGGGGGCCTATGGCTACACCTTC
D: TRBD2; J: TRBJ2-3; length: 14; V: TRBV5-1; size: -; CDR3: CASSSTSGTDTQYF; DNA: TGCGCCAGCAGCTCTACTAGCGGCACAGATACGCAGTATTTT
D: TRBD1; J: TRBJ2-3; length: 15; V: TRBV28; size: -; CDR3: CASSSPGQGPDTQYF; DNA: TGTGCCAGCAGTTCACCGGGACAGGGGCCAGATACGCAGTATTTT
D: -; J: TRBJ2-5; length: 12; V: TRBV5-3; size: -; CDR3: CARSPCTVTQYF; DNA: TGTGCCAGAAGCCCCTGTACAGTGACCCAGTACTTC
D: -; J: TRBJ1-1; length: 16; V: TRBV5-1; size: -; CDR3: CASSRSGDGIVAEAFF; DNA: TGCGCCAGCAGCAGGTCCGGGGATGGGATTGTTGCTGAAGCTTTCTTT
D: -; J: TRBJ1-3; length: 11; V: TRBV6-5; size: -; CDR3: CASSYRDSLYF; DNA: TGTGCCAGCAGTTACAGGGACTCCTTATATTTT
D: -; J: TRBJ2-7; length: 15; V: TRBV6-5; size: -; CDR3: CASSKYLQGAYEQYF; DNA: TGTGCCAGCAGTAAATACCTACAGGGAGCCTACGAGCAGTACTTC
D: -; J: TRBJ1-2; length: 12; V: TRBV28; size: once; CDR3: CASSLRRAGYTF; DNA: TGTGCCAGCAGTTTAAGGAGGGCCGGCTACACCTTC
D: -; J: TRBJ1-1; length: 15; V: TRBV11-2; size: once; CDR3: CASRRSDGGNTEAFF; DNA: TGTGCCAGCAGACGGTCTGACGGCGGGAACACTGAAGCTTTCTTT
D: -; J: TRBJ2-5; length: 13; V: TRBV11-2; size: -; CDR3: CASSSVYQETQYF; DNA: TGTGCCAGCAGCTCTGTTTACCAAGAGACCCAGTACTTC
D: -; J: TRBJ1-6; length: 14; V: TRBV6-4; size: -; CDR3: CASRQTTGNSPLHF; DNA: TGTGCCAGCAGACAGACCACAGGGAATTCACCCCTCCACTTT
D: TRBD1; J: TRBJ1-5; length: 15; V: TRBV18; size: few; CDR3: CASSPGQGALQPQHF; DNA: TGTGCCAGCTCACCGGGACAGGGGGCTTTGCAGCCCCAGCATTTT
D: TRBD1; J: TRBJ1-2; length: 13; V: TRBV7-9; size: -; CDR3: CASSSPGTGDYTF; DNA: TGTGCCAGCAGCTCACCCGGGACAGGGGACTACACCTTC
D: -; J: TRBJ1-4; length: 16; V: TRBV7-6; size: -; CDR3: CASSTQAGSTNEKLFF; DNA: TGTGCCAGCAGCACGCAAGCGGGTTCAACTAATGAAAAACTGTTTTTT
D: TRBD1; J: TRBJ1-2; length: 15; V: TRBV7-2; size: -; CDR3: CASSLGTGKNYGYTF; DNA: TGTGCCAGCAGCTTAGGGACAGGGAAGAACTATGGCTACACCTTC
D: TRBD1; J: TRBJ2-7; length: 15; V: TRBV30; size: -; CDR3: CAWSEGQVAGYEQYF; DNA: TGTGCCTGGAGTGAGGGACAGGTCGCTGGATACGAGCAGTACTTC
D: TRBD1; J: TRBJ2-7; length: 16; V: TRBV5-8; size: once; CDR3: CASSRVGGTGGHEQYF; DNA: TGTGCCAGCAGCCGCGTTGGGGGGACAGGGGGGCACGAGCAGTACTTC
D: -; J: TRBJ2-2; length: 14; V: TRBV6-4; size: -; CDR3: CASSDGTYTGELFF; DNA: TGTGCCAGCAGTGATGGGACTTACACCGGGGAGCTGTTTTTT
D: -; J: TRBJ2-1; length: 16; V: TRBV28; size: -; CDR3: CASSLQPGTPVDEQFF; DNA: TGTGCCAGCAGTCTACAGCCGGGGACTCCGGTTGATGAGCAGTTCTTC
D: -; J: TRBJ1-1; length: 14; V: TRBV5-1; size: -; CDR3: CASSLGHTNTEAFF; DNA: TGCGCCAGCAGCTTGGGACATACGAACACTGAAGCTTTCTTT
D: TRBD2; J: TRBJ2-1; length: 14; V: TRBV3-1/TRBV3-2; size: -; CDR3: CASSRLAGTNEQFF; DNA: TGTGCCAGCAGCCGACTAGCGGGGACAAATGAGCAGTTCTTC
D: -; J: TRBJ2-1; length: 9; V: TRBV20-1; size: -; CDR3: CSAREEQFF; DNA: TGCAGTGCTAGAGAGGAGCAATTCTTC
D: -; J: TRBJ2-7; length: 15; V: TRBV5-4; size: -; CDR3: CASSSGQRGTYEQYF; DNA: TGTGCCAGCAGCTCCGGACAGCGTGGAACCTACGAGCAGTACTTC
D: -; J: TRBJ2-2; length: 15; V: TRBV5-1; size: -; CDR3: CASRRVRADTGELFF; DNA: TGCGCCAGCAGGAGGGTTCGGGCGGACACCGGGGAGCTGTTTTTT
D: -; J: TRBJ1-4; length: 12; V: TRBV18; size: -; CDR3: CASSPGNEKLFF; DNA: TGTGCCAGCTCACCAGGCAATGAAAAACTGTTTTTT
D: TRBD1; J: TRBJ1-2; length: 14; V: TRBV7-2; size: -; CDR3: CASSLTGVAYGYTF; DNA: TGTGCCAGCAGCTTGACAGGGGTGGCCTATGGCTACACCTTC
D: TRBD1; J: TRBJ2-7; length: 13; V: TRBV5-5; size: -; CDR3: CASSRDRGGEQYF; DNA: TGTGCCAGCAGCCGGGACAGGGGAGGCGAGCAGTACTTC
D: TRBD1; J: TRBJ1-4; length: 15; V: TRBV11-1; size: -; CDR3: CASSSGTASNEKLFF; DNA: TGTGCCAGCAGCTCAGGGACAGCGTCTAATGAAAAACTGTTTTTT